Listed below are T cell receptor beta chains from one sample, sequenced in a study of T cell repertoires in aging, cancer and after chemotherapy. One entry per CDR3 protein results from TCRdb running MiXCR on the multiplex PCR reads. The profile covers roughly 2,300 distinct CDR3 sequences, with about 25% appearing a single time and 10% to 13% taken by the ten largest. The sample comprised blood. The receptors were gathered from a human donor with a solid tumor. Each CDR3 is given with its conserved first and last residue. Fields, in order: D gene, V gene, clone size, J gene, CDR3 DNA, CDR3 protein. The D gene is left open where the match is weak. Clone sizes are given selectively: once, few, many, or a class where the clone is expanded.

TRBD1	TRBV10-3	few	TRBJ1-2	TGTGCCATCAGTGAGCCGGACAGGGGCTATGGCTACACCTTC	CAISEPDRGYGYTF
-	TRBV12-3/TRBV12-4	few	TRBJ2-2	TGTGCCAGCAGCCCCGCGGGGGCCCACACCGGGGAGCTGTTTTTT	CASSPAGAHTGELFF
-	TRBV12-5	few	TRBJ1-2	TGTGCTAGTGGTTTGGGCAGGGGCTACACCTTC	CASGLGRGYTF
-	TRBV7-3	-	TRBJ2-1	TGTGCCAGCAGCTTAGGAGGCCCTCGTGGGAATGAGCAGTTCTTC	CASSLGGPRGNEQFF
-	TRBV25-1	few	TRBJ2-5	TGTGCCAGCATAGGGCAGGGAGGCGGAGAGACCCAGTACTTC	CASIGQGGGETQYF
-	TRBV5-4	few	TRBJ1-1	TGTGCCAGCAGCAGCACCGGGGCCCCGGGGGCCCCAGGAACTGAAGCTTTCTTT	CASSSTGAPGAPGTEAFF
-	TRBV29-1	large	TRBJ1-2	TGCAGCGTTCTGTTGGGGGGGATCGGCTACACCTTC	CSVLLGGIGYTF
-	TRBV18	-	TRBJ1-4	TGTGCCAGCTCACCACCGGTCCTACAGGGTGGCGAAAAACTGTTTTTT	CASSPPVLQGGEKLFF
TRBD1	TRBV11-2	large	TRBJ1-2	TGTGCCAGCAGCTTAGTGGGAACGGACAGGGAGGATGGCTACACCTTC	CASSLVGTDREDGYTF
TRBD2	TRBV7-2	large	TRBJ2-2	TGTGCCAGCAGCAACAGCCCGGGACTAGCGAGGAACACCGGGGAGCTGTTTTTT	CASSNSPGLARNTGELFF
TRBD2	TRBV25-1	-	TRBJ2-3	TGTGCCAGCAGTGAGGGTGCGGGAGGCGCCGGAGATACGCAGTATTTT	CASSEGAGGAGDTQYF
-	TRBV5-4	once	TRBJ1-1	TGTGCCAGCAGCTTGGCTGTAGATGGGGGGGACACTGAAGCTTTCTTT	CASSLAVDGGDTEAFF
-	TRBV7-2	-	TRBJ1-2	TGTGCCAGCAGAGAAAGACAGTTCTATGGCTACACCTTC	CASRERQFYGYTF
TRBD2	TRBV7-9	few	TRBJ2-1	TGTGCCAGCAGCTTATCCGTGGGACTAGCGGGGATCGAGCAGTTCTTC	CASSLSVGLAGIEQFF
-	TRBV29-1	-	TRBJ1-4	TGCAGCGTTGAGGTGGGCAGGGTTAATGAAAAACTGTTTTTT	CSVEVGRVNEKLFF
-	TRBV29-1	large	TRBJ1-4	TGCAGCGTTACCGGGGACCGTAATGAAAAACTGTTTTTT	CSVTGDRNEKLFF
-	TRBV5-1	-	TRBJ2-7	TGCGCCAGCAGCTTACGGGGTTCCCCCTACGAGCAGTACTTC	CASSLRGSPYEQYF
-	TRBV7-9	-	TRBJ1-2	TGTGCCAGCAGCCCCGGGGCGGGGAATTCTGGTGGCTACACCTTC	CASSPGAGNSGGYTF
-	TRBV11-2	few	TRBJ1-2	TGTGCCAGCCGGTGGGGGAGCTATGGCTACACCTTC	CASRWGSYGYTF
-	TRBV30	large	TRBJ1-3	TGTGCCTGGCGGGCAGGGGCTGGAAACACCATATATTTT	CAWRAGAGNTIYF
TRBD2	TRBV20-1	large	TRBJ2-5	TGCAGTGCTAGTGGATGGACTAGCGGGAGCGAACGGCTAGAGACCCAGTACTTC	CSASGWTSGSERLETQYF
-	TRBV18	once	TRBJ2-1	TGTGCCAGCTCTAAGACAGATACCTACAATGAGCAGTTCTTC	CASSKTDTYNEQFF
TRBD2	TRBV5-1	-	TRBJ2-5	TGCGCCAGCAGCTTGCAGACTAGCAGCGAGACCCAGTACTTC	CASSLQTSSETQYF
-	TRBV20-1	medium-sized	TRBJ2-1	TGCAGTGCTAGAGATGTCAGGGGGAGGGATTACAATGAGCAGTTCTTC	CSARDVRGRDYNEQFF
-	TRBV27	few	TRBJ1-1	TGTGCCAGCAGTTTATTTTACAAAGCGAACACTGAAGCTTTCTTT	CASSLFYKANTEAFF
-	TRBV4-3	-	TRBJ2-6	TGCGCCAGCAGCCAAGAGGGGGGCTCTGGGGCCAACGTCCTGACTTTC	CASSQEGGSGANVLTF
TRBD2	TRBV20-1	-	TRBJ2-5	TGCAGTGCTATAGAGGGAGGGGAGACCCAGTACTTC	CSAIEGGETQYF
-	TRBV6-1	once	TRBJ1-2	TGTGCCAGCAGTGTGGTTGGGGGGTCCTATGGCTACACCTTC	CASSVVGGSYGYTF
-	TRBV12-3/TRBV12-4	-	TRBJ2-7	TGTACCAGCAGTTTGGGGGCAGGGGTTCTCTACGAGCAGTACTTC	CTSSLGAGVLYEQYF
-	TRBV7-9	few	TRBJ1-4	TGTGCCAGCACCCTAGGACGGGGTGAAAAACTGTTTTTT	CASTLGRGEKLFF
TRBD2	TRBV20-1	few	TRBJ2-7	TGCAGTGCTAGACCTCAGACTAGCGGGAGGGACGAGCAGTACTTC	CSARPQTSGRDEQYF
-	TRBV20-1	few	TRBJ1-3	TGCAGTGCTATCCTGGGGGGAATTGGAAACACCATATATTTT	CSAILGGIGNTIYF
-	TRBV6-5	medium-sized	TRBJ1-1	TGTGCCAGCAATTCCGGGTCCCAAGCTTTCTTT	CASNSGSQAFF
-	TRBV6-1	few	TRBJ2-2	TGTGCCAGCTCCCCGGCACGTACCGGGGAGCTGTTTTTT	CASSPARTGELFF
-	TRBV7-2	-	TRBJ2-3	TGTGCCAGCAGCCCCACAGGGACGCACACAGATACGCAGTATTTT	CASSPTGTHTDTQYF
-	TRBV28	-	TRBJ1-2	TGTGCCAGCAGTACGTCCCCAGGGGCTGGCGGCTACACCTTC	CASSTSPGAGGYTF
-	TRBV12-3/TRBV12-4	-	TRBJ1-6	TGTGCCAGCGGTCACAGTATGGGCTCACCCCTCCACTTT	CASGHSMGSPLHF
TRBD1	TRBV12-3/TRBV12-4	-	TRBJ2-5	TGTGCCAGCAGTCTTAGACAGGGGGCTAGTCAAGGAGAGACCCAGTACTTC	CASSLRQGASQGETQYF
-	TRBV11-1	once	TRBJ2-2	TGTGCCAGCAGCTTAAATCAGGGGAGCACCGGGGAGCTGTTTTTT	CASSLNQGSTGELFF
-	TRBV30	medium-sized	TRBJ1-5	TGTGCCTGGAGTCGACAGGTCAATCAGCCCCAGCATTTT	CAWSRQVNQPQHF
-	TRBV20-1	-	TRBJ2-1	TGCAGTGCTAGAGATCCTACTAGAGGGGTGTTTGGTGAGCAGTTCTTC	CSARDPTRGVFGEQFF
-	TRBV28	-	TRBJ1-2	TGTGCCAGCAGTTGGGCAGCCGGCTACACCTTC	CASSWAAGYTF
TRBD1	TRBV28	few	TRBJ1-2	TGTGCCAGCAGCACCCTACAGGGGTCCACTAACTATGGCTACACCTTC	CASSTLQGSTNYGYTF
-	TRBV20-1	-	TRBJ2-1	TGCAGTGCTAGACCGGCAGGGAGCTCCTACAATGAGCAGTTCTTC	CSARPAGSSYNEQFF
-	TRBV11-1	large	TRBJ2-3	TGTGCCAGCAGCCCAGCCAGCACAGATACGCAGTATTTT	CASSPASTDTQYF
-	TRBV7-3	large	TRBJ2-3	TGTGCCAGCAGCATCCAGGGGGGACTAGGCACAGATACGCAGTATTTT	CASSIQGGLGTDTQYF
TRBD1	TRBV19	medium-sized	TRBJ2-3	TGTGCCAGTAGTACCGGGACAGGGGAGGTAGATACGCAGTATTTT	CASSTGTGEVDTQYF
TRBD2	TRBV30	few	TRBJ2-6	TGTGCCTGGAGTTCAGCGGGAGCCTTCTCTGGGGCCAACGTCCTGACTTTC	CAWSSAGAFSGANVLTF
TRBD1	TRBV19	few	TRBJ2-3	TGTGCCAGTACGGACAGGGGGTTGGCGGGCGGGGGCACAGATACGCAGTATTTT	CASTDRGLAGGGTDTQYF
-	TRBV30	-	TRBJ1-5	TGTGCCTGGAGTGAGAAGGGGGGTCGGGCCCAGCATTTT	CAWSEKGGRAQHF
-	TRBV4-3	-	TRBJ2-1	TGCGCCAGCAGCCAAGACGAACTAGTCAACAATGAGCAGTTCTTC	CASSQDELVNNEQFF
-	TRBV10-3	-	TRBJ1-1	TGTGCCATCAGAGTCAGTCTGAACACTGAAGCTTTCTTT	CAIRVSLNTEAFF
-	TRBV2	few	TRBJ1-1	TGTGCCAGCAGCGGGACGGTTGTTGACACTGAAGCTTTCTTT	CASSGTVVDTEAFF
-	TRBV21-1	-	TRBJ2-5	TGTGCCAGCAGGGGGTCGAAGGGAGAGACCCAGTACTTC	CASRGSKGETQYF
TRBD1	TRBV12-3/TRBV12-4	-	TRBJ2-3	TGTGCCAGCAGTTTAGTAGGGGGCCGCGATACGCAGTATTTT	CASSLVGGRDTQYF
-	TRBV19	large	TRBJ2-3	TGTGCCAGTAGTACCCCCAGCGATACGCAGTATTTT	CASSTPSDTQYF
-	TRBV6-2/TRBV6-3	few	TRBJ1-1	TGTGCCAGCAGTTACATCAACACTGAAGCTTTCTTT	CASSYINTEAFF
TRBD1	TRBV30	few	TRBJ1-1	TGTGCCTGGAGTCCCGAGGGGGCCCACACTGAAGCTTTCTTT	CAWSPEGAHTEAFF